This T cell receptor (beta chain) is from a study of OX40 agonist ivuxolimab in advanced cancers. On the study more broadly: Patients were dosed with the agonistic anti-OX40 (CD134) antibody ivuxolimab. Administration of intravenous ivuxolimab to patients occurred every 2 weeks at 0.01 to 10 mg/kg. The dose-escalation group included hepatocellular carcinoma, melanoma, renal cell carcinoma and head and neck cancer. Study-level findings and limits: At 0.1 to 3.0 mg/kg, CD4+ and CD8+ blood T cells expanded clonally by week 6.

Per germline, CDR1 MDHEN and CDR2 SYDVKM. The V end lost 7 bases, the J end lost 11 bases, and 20 bases lay between the germline ends. The length of the CDR3 is 13 residues. TCRdb's copy holds only in-frame clones and misses some; the assay was immunoSEQ multiplex PCR. The sample carries about 100,000 clones, 75% to 95% recorded once. For this clone: What it recognizes is unknown.

Specimen: CD4+ or CD8+ T cells sorted from blood, collected in a trial of the OX40 agonist ivuxolimab. The sequence was collected from an adult with an advanced solid tumor such as melanoma, head and neck, liver or kidney cancer. The J gene is TRBJ1-1, the V gene TRBV28; TRBD1 might be the D (6 bases). Here the CDR3 reads CASNAWGAKAAFF. The CDR3 coding sequence is TGTGCCAGCAACGCGTGGGGGGCCAAGGCGGCTTTCTTT.